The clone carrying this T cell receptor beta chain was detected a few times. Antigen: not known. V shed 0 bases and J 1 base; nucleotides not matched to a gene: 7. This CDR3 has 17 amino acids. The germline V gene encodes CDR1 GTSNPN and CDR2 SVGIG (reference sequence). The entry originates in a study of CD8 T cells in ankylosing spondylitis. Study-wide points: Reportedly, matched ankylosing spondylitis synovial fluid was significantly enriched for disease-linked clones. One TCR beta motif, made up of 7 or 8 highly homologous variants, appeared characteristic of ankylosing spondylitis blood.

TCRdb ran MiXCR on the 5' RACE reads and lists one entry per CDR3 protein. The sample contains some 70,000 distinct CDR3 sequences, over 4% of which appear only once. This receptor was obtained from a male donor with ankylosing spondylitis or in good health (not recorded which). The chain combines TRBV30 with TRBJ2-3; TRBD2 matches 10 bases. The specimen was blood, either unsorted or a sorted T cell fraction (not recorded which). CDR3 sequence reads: CAWSVQRGGRGTDTQYF. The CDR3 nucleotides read TGTGCCTGGAGTGTACAGCGGGGGGGTCGGGGCACAGATACGCAGTATTTT.